One sample yielded the 7 T cell receptor beta chains listed below, sequenced in a study of T cells expressing NK-cell markers. TCRdb reprocessed the 5' RACE reads and reports one entry per CDR3 protein, with no DNA. The listing records over 200,000 distinct CDR3 sequences. The source material was blood T cells: a sorted CD56 or NKG2C T cell subset, CD4+ or CD8+ T cells, or bulk PBMC T cells (not recorded which). All receptors derive from a man between 18 and 29 years old in good health.

This chain links TRBV3-1 with TRBJ2-6. The CDR3 sequence is 13 residues long. In germline, CDR1 is LGHDT, CDR2 YNNKEL (reference sequence). The CDR3 sequence is CASRPRGANVLTF.

The V gene is TRBV29-1, the J gene TRBJ1-5; TCRdb's D call of TRBD1 is untestable without DNA. This CDR3 spans 14 amino acids. CDR1 is SQVTM, CDR2 ANQGSEA, per germline. The CDR3 sequence: CSVKSGAGNQPQHF.

This chain joins TRBV29-1 and TRBJ2-1; absent DNA, TCRdb's TRBD2 call cannot be checked. The germline gives CDR1 SQVTM, CDR2 ANQGSEA. This CDR3 is built from 13 residues. The CDR3 spells CSVVEGRINEQFF.

This sequence joins TRBV19 and TRBJ2-3. CDR1 is LNHDA and CDR2 is SQIVND in the germline V gene (reference sequence). There are 14 residues in the CDR3. This CDR3 is CASSPTGSTDTQYF.

The rearrangement links TRBV6-1 to TRBJ2-5. Germline V gene sequence: CDR1 MNHNS, CDR2 SASEGT. The CDR3 covers 14 residues. CDR3 region: CASTEKSYQETQYF.

V usage is TRBV21-1 and J usage is TRBJ1-6; TCRdb proposes TRBD1, but this gene call is untestable without DNA. TRBV21-1 is labeled a pseudogene. The CDR3 covers 17 residues. The CDR3 protein is CASSKSPGGSVESPLHF.

The rearrangement joins TRBV2 to TRBJ2-3; absent DNA, TCRdb's TRBD1 call cannot be checked. CDR1 SNHLY and CDR2 FYNNEI come from the germline V gene. The CDR3 length is 14 residues. This CDR3 reads CASSEGKPGDTQYF.